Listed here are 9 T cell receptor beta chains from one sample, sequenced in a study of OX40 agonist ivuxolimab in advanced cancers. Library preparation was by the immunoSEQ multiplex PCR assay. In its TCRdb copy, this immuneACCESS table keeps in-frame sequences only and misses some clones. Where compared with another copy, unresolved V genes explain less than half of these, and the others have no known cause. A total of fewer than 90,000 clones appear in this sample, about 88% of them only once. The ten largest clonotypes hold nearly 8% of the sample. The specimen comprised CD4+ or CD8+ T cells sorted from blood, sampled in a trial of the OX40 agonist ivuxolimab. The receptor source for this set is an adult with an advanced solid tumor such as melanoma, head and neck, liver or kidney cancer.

The CDR3 loop is CAWSDQSSYNSPLHF. CDR3 coding DNA: TGTGCCTGGAGTGATCAGAGCTCCTATAATTCACCCCTCCACTTT. The chain carries TRBV30 and TRBJ1-6; D remains ambiguous. Germline V gene sequence: CDR1 GTSNPN, CDR2 SVGIG (reference sequence). The CDR3 length is 15 residues. Trimming pared 1 base from V and 0 bases from J, leaving 7 bases between.

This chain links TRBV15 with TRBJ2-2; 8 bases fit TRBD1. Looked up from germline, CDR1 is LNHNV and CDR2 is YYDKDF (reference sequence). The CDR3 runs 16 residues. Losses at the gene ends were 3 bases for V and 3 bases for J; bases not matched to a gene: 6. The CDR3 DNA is TGTGCCACCAGCAGGGACAGGGCAGAGGACACCGGGGAGCTGTTTTTT. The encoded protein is CATSRDRAEDTGELFF.

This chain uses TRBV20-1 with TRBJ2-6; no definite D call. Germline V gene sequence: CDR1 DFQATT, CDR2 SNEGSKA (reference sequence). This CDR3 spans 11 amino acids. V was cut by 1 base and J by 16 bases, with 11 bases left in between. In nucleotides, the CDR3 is TGCAGTGCTAGAGGCCCCTCCCCACTGACTTTC. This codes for CSARGPSPLTF.

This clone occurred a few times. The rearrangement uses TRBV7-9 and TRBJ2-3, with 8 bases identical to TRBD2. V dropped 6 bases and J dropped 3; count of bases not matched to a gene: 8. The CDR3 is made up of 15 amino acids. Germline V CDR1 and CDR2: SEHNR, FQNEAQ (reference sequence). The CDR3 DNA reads TGTGCCAGCAGACCCGGGACTAGAGAGACAGATACGCAGTATTTT. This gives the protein CASRPGTRETDTQYF.

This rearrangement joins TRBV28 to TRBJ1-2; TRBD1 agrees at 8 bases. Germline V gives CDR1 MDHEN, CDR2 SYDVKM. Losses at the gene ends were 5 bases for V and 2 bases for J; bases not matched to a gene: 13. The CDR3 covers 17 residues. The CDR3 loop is CASSKPGQEFFNYGYTF. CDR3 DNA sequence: TGTGCCAGCAGTAAACCGGGACAGGAATTCTTCAACTATGGCTACACCTTC.

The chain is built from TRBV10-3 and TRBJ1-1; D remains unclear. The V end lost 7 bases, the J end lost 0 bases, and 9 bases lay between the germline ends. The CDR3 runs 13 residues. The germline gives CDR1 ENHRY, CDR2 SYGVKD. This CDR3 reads CAIITELNTEAFF. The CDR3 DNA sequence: TGTGCCATCATTACAGAACTGAACACTGAAGCTTTCTTT.

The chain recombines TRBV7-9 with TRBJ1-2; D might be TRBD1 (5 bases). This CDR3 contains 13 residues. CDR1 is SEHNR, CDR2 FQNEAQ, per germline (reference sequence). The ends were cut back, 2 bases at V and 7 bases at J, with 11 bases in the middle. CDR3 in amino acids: CASSLQGYGGYTF. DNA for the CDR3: TGTGCCAGCAGCTTACAGGGCTATGGTGGCTACACCTTC.

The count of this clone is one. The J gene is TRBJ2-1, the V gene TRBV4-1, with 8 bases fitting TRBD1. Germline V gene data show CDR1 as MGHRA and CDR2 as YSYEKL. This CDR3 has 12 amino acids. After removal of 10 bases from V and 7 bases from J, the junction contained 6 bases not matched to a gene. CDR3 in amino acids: CATMDRANEQFF. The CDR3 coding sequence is TGCGCCACCATGGACAGGGCTAATGAGCAGTTCTTC.

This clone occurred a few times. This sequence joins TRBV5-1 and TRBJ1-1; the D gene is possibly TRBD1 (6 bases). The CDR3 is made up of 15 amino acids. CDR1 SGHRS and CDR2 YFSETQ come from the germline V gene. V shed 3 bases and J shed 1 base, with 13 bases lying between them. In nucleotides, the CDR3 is TGCGCCAGCAGCTATGGGGGGCAGAGGAACACTGAAGCTTTCTTT. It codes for CASSYGGQRNTEAFF.